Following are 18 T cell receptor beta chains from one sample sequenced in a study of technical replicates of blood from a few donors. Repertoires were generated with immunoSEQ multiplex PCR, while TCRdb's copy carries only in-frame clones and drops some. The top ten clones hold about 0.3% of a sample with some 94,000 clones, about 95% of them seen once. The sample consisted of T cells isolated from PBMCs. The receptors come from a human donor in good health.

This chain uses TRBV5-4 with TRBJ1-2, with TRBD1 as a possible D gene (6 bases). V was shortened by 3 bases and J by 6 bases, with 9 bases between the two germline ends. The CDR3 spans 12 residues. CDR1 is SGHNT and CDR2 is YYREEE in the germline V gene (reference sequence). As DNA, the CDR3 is TGTGCCAGCAGCTCGTACAGGGATGGCTACACCTTC. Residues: CASSSYRDGYTF.

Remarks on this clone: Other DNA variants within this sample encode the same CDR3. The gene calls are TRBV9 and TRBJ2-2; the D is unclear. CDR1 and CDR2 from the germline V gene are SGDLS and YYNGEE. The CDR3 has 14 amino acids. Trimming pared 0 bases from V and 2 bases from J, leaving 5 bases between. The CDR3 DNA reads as TGTGCCAGCAGCGTAGGGGCCAACACCGGGGAGCTGTTTTTT. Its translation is CASSVGANTGELFF.

As DNA, the CDR3 is TGTGCCAGCAGCTTGACTGACAGGGAGGATGGCTACACCTTC. Its translation is CASSLTDREDGYTF. The J gene is TRBJ1-2, the V gene TRBV5-6; 7 nucleotides match TRBD1. This CDR3 region has 14 residues. CDR1 is SGHDT, CDR2 YYEEEE, per germline. V was pared by 1 base and J by 6 bases, with 6 bases of the junction left unmatched.

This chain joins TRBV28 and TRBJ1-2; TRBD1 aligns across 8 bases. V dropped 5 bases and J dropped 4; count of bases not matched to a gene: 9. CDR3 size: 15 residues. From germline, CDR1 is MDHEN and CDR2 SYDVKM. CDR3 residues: CASSGQTGAIYGYTF. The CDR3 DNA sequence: TGTGCCAGCAGTGGACAGACAGGGGCAATCTATGGCTACACCTTC.

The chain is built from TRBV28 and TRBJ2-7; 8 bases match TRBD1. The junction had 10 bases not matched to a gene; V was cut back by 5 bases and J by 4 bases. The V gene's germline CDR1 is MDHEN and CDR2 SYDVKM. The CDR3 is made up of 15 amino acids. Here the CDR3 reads CASSPTTGASYEQYF. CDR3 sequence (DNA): TGTGCCAGCAGTCCAACGACAGGGGCATCGTACGAGCAGTACTTC.

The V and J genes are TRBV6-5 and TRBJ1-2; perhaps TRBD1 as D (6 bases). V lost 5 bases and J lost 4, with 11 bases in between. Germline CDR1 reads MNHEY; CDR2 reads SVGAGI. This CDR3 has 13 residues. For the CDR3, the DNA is TGTGCCAGCAGTCTGGACAGCCTCTATGGCTACACCTTC. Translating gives CASSLDSLYGYTF.

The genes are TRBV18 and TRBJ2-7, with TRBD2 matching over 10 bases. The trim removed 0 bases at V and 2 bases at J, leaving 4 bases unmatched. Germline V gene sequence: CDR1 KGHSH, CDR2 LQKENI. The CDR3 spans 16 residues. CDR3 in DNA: TGTGCCAGCTCACCACCCCTAGCGGGGGAAACCTACGAGCAGTACTTC. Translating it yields CASSPPLAGETYEQYF.

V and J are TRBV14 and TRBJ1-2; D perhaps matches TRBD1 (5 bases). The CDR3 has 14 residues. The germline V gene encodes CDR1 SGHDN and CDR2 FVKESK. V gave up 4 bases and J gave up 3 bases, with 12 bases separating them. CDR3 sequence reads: CASSPPGLHYGYTF. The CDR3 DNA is TGTGCCAGCAGCCCCCCAGGGTTGCACTATGGCTACACCTTC.

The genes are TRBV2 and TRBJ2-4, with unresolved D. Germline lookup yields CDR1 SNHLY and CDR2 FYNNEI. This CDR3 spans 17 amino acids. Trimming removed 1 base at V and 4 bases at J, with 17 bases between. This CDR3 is CASSEGGNHHPKNIQYF. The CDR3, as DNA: TGTGCCAGCAGTGAAGGAGGAAATCACCACCCAAAAAACATTCAGTACTTC.

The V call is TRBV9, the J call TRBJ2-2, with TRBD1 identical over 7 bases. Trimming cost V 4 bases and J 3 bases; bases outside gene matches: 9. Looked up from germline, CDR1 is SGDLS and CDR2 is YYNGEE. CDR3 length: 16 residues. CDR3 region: CASSPTGAAYTGELFF. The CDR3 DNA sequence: TGTGCCAGCAGCCCAACAGGGGCGGCGTACACCGGGGAGCTGTTTTTT.

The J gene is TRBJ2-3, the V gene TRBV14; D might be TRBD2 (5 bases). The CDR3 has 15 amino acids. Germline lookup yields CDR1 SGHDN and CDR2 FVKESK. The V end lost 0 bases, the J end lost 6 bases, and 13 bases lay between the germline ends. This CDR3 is CASSQDGGLIDTQYF. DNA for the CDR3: TGTGCCAGCAGCCAAGATGGCGGACTTATCGATACGCAGTATTTT.

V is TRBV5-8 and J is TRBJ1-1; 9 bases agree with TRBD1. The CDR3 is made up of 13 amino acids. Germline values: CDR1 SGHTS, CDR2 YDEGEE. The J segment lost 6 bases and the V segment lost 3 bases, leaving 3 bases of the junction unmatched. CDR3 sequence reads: CASSSDRGAEAFF. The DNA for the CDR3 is TGTGCCAGCAGCTCCGACAGGGGGGCTGAAGCTTTCTTT.

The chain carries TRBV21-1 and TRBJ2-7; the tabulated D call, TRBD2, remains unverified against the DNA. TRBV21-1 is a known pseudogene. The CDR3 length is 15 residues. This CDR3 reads CASRTEAATTYEQYF. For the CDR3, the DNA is TGTGCCAGCAGAACGGAGGCAGCTACCACGTACGAGCAGTACTTC.

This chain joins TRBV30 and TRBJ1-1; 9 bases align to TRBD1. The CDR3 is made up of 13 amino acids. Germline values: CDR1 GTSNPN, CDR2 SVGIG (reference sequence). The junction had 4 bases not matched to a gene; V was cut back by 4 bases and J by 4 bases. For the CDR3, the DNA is TGTGCCTGGAAGTTGACAGGGGGCACTGAAGCTTTCTTT. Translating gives CAWKLTGGTEAFF.

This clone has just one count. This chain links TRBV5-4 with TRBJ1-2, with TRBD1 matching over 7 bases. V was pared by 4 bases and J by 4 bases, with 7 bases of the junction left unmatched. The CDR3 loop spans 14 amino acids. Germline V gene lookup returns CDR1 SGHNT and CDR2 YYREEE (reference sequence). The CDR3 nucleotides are TGTGCCAGCAGCCTGGGACAGATCAGCTATGGCTACACCTTC. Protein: CASSLGQISYGYTF. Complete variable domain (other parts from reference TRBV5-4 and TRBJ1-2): ETGVTQSPTHLIKTRGQQVTLRCSSQSGHNTVSWYQQALGQGPQFIFQYYREEENGRGNFPPRFSGLQFPNYSSELNVNALELDDSALYLCASSLGQISYGYTFGSGTRLTVV.

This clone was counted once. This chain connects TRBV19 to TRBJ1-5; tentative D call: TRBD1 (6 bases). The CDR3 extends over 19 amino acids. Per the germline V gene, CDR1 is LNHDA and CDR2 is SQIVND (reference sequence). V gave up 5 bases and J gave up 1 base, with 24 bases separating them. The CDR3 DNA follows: TGTGCCAGTAGTGCCCGCAGGGGAGTGATTTTCCCAAGCAATCAGCCCCAGCATTTT. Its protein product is CASSARRGVIFPSNQPQHF.

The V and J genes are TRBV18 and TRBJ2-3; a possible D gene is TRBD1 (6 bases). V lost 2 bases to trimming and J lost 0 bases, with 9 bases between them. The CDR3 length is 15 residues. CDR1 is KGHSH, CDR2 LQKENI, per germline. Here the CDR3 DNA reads TGTGCCAGCTCACCAAACGGACAGAGCACAGATACGCAGTATTTT. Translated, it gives CASSPNGQSTDTQYF.

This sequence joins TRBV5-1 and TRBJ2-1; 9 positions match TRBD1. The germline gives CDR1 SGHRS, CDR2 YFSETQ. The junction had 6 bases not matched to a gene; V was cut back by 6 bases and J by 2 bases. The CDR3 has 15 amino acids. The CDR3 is CASTATGGPYNEQFF. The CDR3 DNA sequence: TGCGCCAGCACTGCGACAGGGGGACCCTACAATGAGCAGTTCTTC.